Listed below are T cell receptor beta chains from one sample, sequenced in a study of CD8+CD57+ T cells in acquired aplastic anemia. TCRdb processed the reads anew with MiXCR; each CDR3 protein has one entry. The sample contains approximately 190,000 distinct CDR3 sequences, around 66% of which appear only once. Sequencing was carried out using sorted CD4+, CD8+, or CD8+CD57+ T cells (not recorded which) from PBMCs. These receptors all come from a human donor with severe aplastic anemia or a healthy control (not recorded which). CDR3s include the opening cysteine and the closing phenylalanine or tryptophan. The order of the fields is clone size, V gene, J gene, D gene, CDR3 DNA, CDR3 protein. The D gene is left open where the match is weak. Some rows mark clone size as missing; the rest say once, few, many or name a class of expanded clone.

NA	TRBV5-1	TRBJ2-1	TRBD2	TGCGCCAGCAGCTTGGCCGGACTAGCGGGAGCCCAAGAGCAGTTCTTC	CASSLAGLAGAQEQFF
NA	TRBV6-1	TRBJ2-7	NA	TGTGCCAGCAGTGAAGAGCACAGGGGAGGGTACGAGCAGTACTTC	CASSEEHRGGYEQYF
many	TRBV7-6	TRBJ2-5	TRBD1	TGTGCCAGCAGCTTACCCGGACAGGCAGAGACCCAGTACTTC	CASSLPGQAETQYF
few	TRBV7-8	TRBJ2-5	NA	TGTGCCAGCAGCTCGTCCAGCCACAGAACAGAGACCCAGTACTTC	CASSSSSHRTETQYF
many	TRBV27	TRBJ2-7	TRBD1	TGTGCCAGCTCTCAGGGGGCTTACGAGCAGTACTTC	CASSQGAYEQYF
NA	TRBV7-3	TRBJ1-1	NA	TGTGCCAGCAGCACCACCGGGACGGCAAGCACTGAAGCTTTCTTT	CASSTTGTASTEAFF
once	TRBV25-1	TRBJ2-7	NA	TGTGCCAGCAGTGACGCGCACTGGACCTCCTACGAGCAGTACTTC	CASSDAHWTSYEQYF
once	TRBV13	TRBJ2-1	NA	TGTGCCAGCAGCTTGGGACAGCGGGGTGAGCAGTTCTTC	CASSLGQRGEQFF
NA	TRBV12-3/TRBV12-4	TRBJ2-7	NA	TGTGCCATCAGTGTCGAACACGAGCAGTACTTC	CAISVEHEQYF
NA	TRBV11-2	TRBJ2-7	NA	TGTGCCAGCAGCGGTCATTACGAGCAGTACTTC	CASSGHYEQYF
NA	TRBV12-3/TRBV12-4	TRBJ2-7	NA	TGTGCCAGCGGCTTCCGCGAGCAGTACTTC	CASGFREQYF
NA	TRBV7-6	TRBJ2-2	TRBD1	TGTGCCAGCTCACCGAGGGGGCACACCGGGGAGCTGTTTTTT	CASSPRGHTGELFF
few	TRBV20-1	TRBJ2-5	NA	TGCAGTGCTAGAGACCCTCATGTCCAGTACTTC	CSARDPHVQYF
NA	TRBV2	TRBJ2-7	TRBD1	TGTGCCGTCATAGGGACAGGGGAAACCGAGCAGTACTTC	CAVIGTGETEQYF
NA	TRBV7-9	TRBJ1-2	TRBD1	TGTGCCAGCAGCTTGGGACAGGGGGCGCGGGGCTACACCTTC	CASSLGQGARGYTF
NA	TRBV7-9	TRBJ2-5	NA	TGTACCAGCAGCTTATCAGGGTGGGAGACCCAGTACTTC	CTSSLSGWETQYF
once	TRBV9	TRBJ2-1	NA	TGTGCCAGCGGTCCAAACAATGAGCAGTTCTTC	CASGPNNEQFF
once	TRBV6-4	TRBJ2-1	TRBD1	TGTGCCAGCAGGGGGGGGACAGGGTTGAGCAATGAGCAGTTCTTC	CASRGGTGLSNEQFF
NA	TRBV24-1	TRBJ2-1	TRBD2	TGTGCCACCAGTGATTTGCCGTCTAGCGGACGATACAATGAGCAGTTCTTC	CATSDLPSSGRYNEQFF
NA	TRBV5-1	TRBJ1-4	NA	TGCGCCAGCAGCTTGGACACCCAGGGACGAGCAACTAATGAAAAACTGTTTTTT	CASSLDTQGRATNEKLFF
NA	TRBV9	TRBJ2-7	TRBD2	TGTGCCAGCAGCGTAGGCGGGACTAGCGGTTACGAGCAGTACTTC	CASSVGGTSGYEQYF
NA	TRBV9	TRBJ1-4	NA	TGTGCCAGCAGCCGGATGACGGGGTATAATGAAAAACTGTTTTTT	CASSRMTGYNEKLFF
NA	TRBV7-9	TRBJ2-3	TRBD2	TGTGCCAGCAGCGTCCTAGCGGGATGGAATACGCAGTATTTT	CASSVLAGWNTQYF
NA	TRBV20-1	TRBJ2-7	TRBD1	TGCAGTGCTAGAGATCCGAGACAGGGCTACGAGCAGTACTTC	CSARDPRQGYEQYF
NA	TRBV6-5	TRBJ2-3	NA	TGTGCCAGCAGAGGGTCAAGCACAGATACGCAGTATTTT	CASRGSSTDTQYF
NA	TRBV19	TRBJ1-6	NA	TGTGCCAGTACCGCGGGAACACTACAGGCGGCATCACCCCTCCACTTT	CASTAGTLQAASPLHF
NA	TRBV20-1	TRBJ1-4	TRBD1	TGCAGTGCTAAACCGGGACAGGGGGATGAAAAACTGTTTTTT	CSAKPGQGDEKLFF
NA	TRBV2	TRBJ2-7	NA	TGTGCCAGTTCGACAGGCAGCTACGAGCAGTACTTC	CASSTGSYEQYF
NA	TRBV15	TRBJ2-6	TRBD1	TGTGCCACCAGCAGAGGTCCGCAGGGGGCCAACGTCTTGACTTTC	CATSRGPQGANVLTF
NA	TRBV7-3	TRBJ2-1	TRBD2	TGTGCCAGCAGTTTAGGCACTAGCGGGATGGACGAGCAGTTCTTC	CASSLGTSGMDEQFF
NA	TRBV18	TRBJ2-2	TRBD1	TGTGCCAGCTCACCATCAGGGACAGGGTATATCACCGGGGAGCTGTTTTTT	CASSPSGTGYITGELFF
few	TRBV24-1	TRBJ2-5	NA	TGTGCCACCAGTGATTTGAGGGAAAACCAAGAGACCCAGTACTTC	CATSDLRENQETQYF
NA	TRBV5-1	TRBJ2-5	NA	TGCGCCAGCAGGGACGTGTACCAAGAGACCCAGTACTTC	CASRDVYQETQYF
NA	TRBV29-1	TRBJ2-7	NA	TGCAGCGTCACGGCACAGTTCGCCTACGAGCAGTACTTC	CSVTAQFAYEQYF
NA	TRBV7-8	TRBJ1-4	NA	TGTGCCAGCAGCCAACAGATCTCGGCGGCTAATGAAAAACTGTTTTTT	CASSQQISAANEKLFF
NA	TRBV15	TRBJ1-2	TRBD1	TGTGCCACCAGCAGAGAGGGGACAGGCTCTTACTATGGCTACACCTTC	CATSREGTGSYYGYTF